Listed below are T cell receptor beta chains from one sample, sequenced in a study of T-cell reconstitution after alpha-beta-depleted transplantation in children. TCRdb re-called the PCR reads through MiXCR, storing one row per CDR3 protein. Among some 200,000 distinct CDR3 sequences listed, around 9.2% were seen once. The input for sequencing was PBMCs, mostly from graft donor cells, taken 360 days after TCRalphabeta/CD19-depleted stem cell transplant. Receptor source: a male patient aged 2 to 9 who had a stem cell transplant for acute myeloid leukemia, so the T cells may come from the graft donor. The CDR3 runs from the conserved cysteine through the conserved F or W. The D gene is left open where the match is weak. The size field is filled for only some rows; it gives once, few, many or a size class.

D	J	V	length	size	DNA	CDR3
TRBD2	TRBJ2-7	TRBV6-1	16	many	TGTGCCAGCAGCGAACCTAGCGGGAGTAGTGTTTACGAGCAGTACTTC	CASSEPSGSSVYEQYF
TRBD2	TRBJ2-3	TRBV4-3	18	.	TGCGCCAGCAGCCCAGGACTAGCGGGGGGCAGAGGCACAGATACGCAGTATTTT	CASSPGLAGGRGTDTQYF
.	TRBJ2-5	TRBV20-1	14	few	TGCAGTGCTAGAGATGGGGCCACCGAAGAGACCCAGTACTTC	CSARDGATEETQYF
.	TRBJ2-3	TRBV7-3	14	few	TGTGCCAGCAGCTTCGACCGATACACAGATACGCAGTATTTT	CASSFDRYTDTQYF
TRBD2	TRBJ2-1	TRBV29-1	16	many	TGCAGCGTTTTAGGACTAGCGGGAGGTCAATACAATGAGCAGTTCTTC	CSVLGLAGGQYNEQFF
TRBD1	TRBJ2-1	TRBV12-3/TRBV12-4	16	few	TGTGCCAGCAGTTCGCTGGGACAGGCCACCCCACATGAGCAGTTCTTC	CASSSLGQATPHEQFF
.	TRBJ1-1	TRBV6-5	11	few	TGTGCCAGCATGCTATACACTGAAGCTTTCTTT	CASMLYTEAFF
.	TRBJ2-6	TRBV12-3/TRBV12-4	13	many	TGTGCCAGCAGTGAATCGGGGGCCAACGTCCTGACTTTC	CASSESGANVLTF
TRBD2	TRBJ2-7	TRBV20-1	17	.	TGCAGTGCCAGACCGGGTCTAGCGGCCCTCCCGGGGAGGGAGCAGTACTTC	CSARPGLAALPGREQYF
.	TRBJ1-1	TRBV10-2	13	.	TGCGCCAGCAGTGAGTCCCCTGGGACGGAAGCTTTCTTT	CASSESPGTEAFF
TRBD1	TRBJ1-4	TRBV12-3/TRBV12-4	16	many	TGTGCCAGCAGTGCCAACCGGGACAGGAAGAATGAAAAACTGTTTTTT	CASSANRDRKNEKLFF
.	TRBJ1-4	TRBV20-1	14	many	TGCAGTGCTAGAGCGGGGGGGAATGATGAAAAACTGTTTTTT	CSARAGGNDEKLFF
.	TRBJ2-7	TRBV5-1	16	many	TGCGCCAGCAGCTTGTCGGCCGCGGTAACCTCCTACGAGCAGTACTTC	CASSLSAAVTSYEQYF
TRBD2	TRBJ2-1	TRBV14	16	many	TGTGCCAGCAGCTCCGGACTAGCGGTCTCCTACAATGAGCAGTTCTTC	CASSSGLAVSYNEQFF
.	TRBJ1-3	TRBV12-3/TRBV12-4	15	few	TGTGCCAGCAGTTTTGTGGGGAGCTCTGGAAACACCATATATTTT	CASSFVGSSGNTIYF
TRBD1	TRBJ1-1	TRBV20-1	15	many	TGCAGTGCTAGAGGAAGACAGGGGGCGGACACTGAAGCTTTCTTT	CSARGRQGADTEAFF
TRBD1	TRBJ1-3	TRBV12-3/TRBV12-4	14	few	TGTGCCAGCACTCGGGACAGGGAAGGAAACACCATATATTTT	CASTRDREGNTIYF
.	TRBJ2-5	TRBV12-3/TRBV12-4	12	many	TGTGCCAGCGGAGGGGGGACGGAGACCCAGTACTTC	CASGGGTETQYF
.	TRBJ1-1	TRBV4-2	12	few	TGTGCCAGCGGAGACACTTTCACTGAAGCTTTCTTT	CASGDTFTEAFF
.	TRBJ1-1	TRBV12-3/TRBV12-4	16	few	TGTGCCAGCAGTTTTGGGTCATTGGGCGGGTACACTGAAGCTTTCTTT	CASSFGSLGGYTEAFF
.	TRBJ2-3	TRBV7-2	15	few	TGTGCCAGCAGCTTAAACATTGGGACGACAGATACGCAGTATTTT	CASSLNIGTTDTQYF
.	TRBJ2-1	TRBV11-2	14	.	TGTGCCAGCAGCTTAAGCCCACGCGGACTTAAGCAGTTCTTC	CASSLSPRGLKQFF
TRBD1	TRBJ2-3	TRBV12-3/TRBV12-4	15	.	TGTGCCAGCAGTTATATGACAGGGGTGGAAGATACGCAGTATTTT	CASSYMTGVEDTQYF
.	TRBJ1-1	TRBV12-3/TRBV12-4	16	.	TGTGCCAGCAGTTACCGGGACAAATTGTCGGGCTCTGAAGCTTTCTTT	CASSYRDKLSGSEAFF
.	TRBJ2-5	TRBV11-2	14	few	TGTGCCAGCAGCTTAGCCCCGAGTCAAGAGACCCAGTACTTC	CASSLAPSQETQYF
.	TRBJ2-5	TRBV15	14	.	TGTGCCACCAGCAGAGATGACCCCCAAGAGACCCAGTACTTC	CATSRDDPQETQYF
.	TRBJ2-5	TRBV3-1	12	many	TGTGCCAGCAGCCAACTACAAGAGACCCAGTACTTC	CASSQLQETQYF
.	TRBJ1-2	TRBV20-1	13	few	TGCAGTGCTAGAGTCGGGTCGCAGCGTGGCTACACCTTC	CSARVGSQRGYTF
TRBD1	TRBJ1-1	TRBV20-1	13	many	TGCAGTGCGAACAGGGGGCTCGGAACTGAAGCTTTCTTT	CSANRGLGTEAFF
TRBD1	TRBJ2-2	TRBV12-3/TRBV12-4	15	few	TGTGCCAGCAGTTTGGGGACAGGGGTTACCGGGGAGCTGTTTTTT	CASSLGTGVTGELFF
TRBD1	TRBJ1-6	TRBV5-1	15	few	TGCGCCAGCAGCTTGGTCACAGGGGTGGGTTCACCCCTCCACTTT	CASSLVTGVGSPLHF
TRBD2	TRBJ2-3	TRBV6-5	16	.	TGTGCCAGCAGTTACCTAGCGGGGGGGACGTTGGATACGCAGTATTTT	CASSYLAGGTLDTQYF
.	TRBJ1-1	TRBV29-1	13	few	TGCAGCGTTCACAGGGATCGGGACACTGAAGCTTTCTTT	CSVHRDRDTEAFF
.	TRBJ2-2	TRBV5-5	13	few	TGTGCCAGCAGCTTGGGTGTCCTCGGGGAGCTGTTTTTT	CASSLGVLGELFF
TRBD1	TRBJ2-1	TRBV3-1	15	many	TGTGCCAGCAGTCTCCCGGACAGGGGCTACAATGAGCAGTTCTTC	CASSLPDRGYNEQFF
TRBD1	TRBJ2-1	TRBV29-1	14	few	TGCAGCGTTGAATGGGACAGCGATTGGAATGAGCAGTTCTTC	CSVEWDSDWNEQFF
.	TRBJ2-1	TRBV12-3/TRBV12-4	19	few	TGTGCCAGCAGTTTAGTGGGATTGTTGGACAGATTTTCCTACAATGAGCAGTTCTTC	CASSLVGLLDRFSYNEQFF
.	TRBJ2-7	TRBV13	12	many	TGTGCCAGCAGCTTGTTCCGCCACGAGCAGTACTTC	CASSLFRHEQYF
.	TRBJ1-2	TRBV3-1	12	many	TGTGCCAGCAGCCAAGGGGGCTATGGCTACACCTTC	CASSQGGYGYTF
TRBD1	TRBJ2-6	TRBV27	21	few	TGTGCCAGCAGTTCCCAACTCCTCCGGGACAGGTTCTTCTCTGGGGCCAACGTCCTGACTTTC	CASSSQLLRDRFFSGANVLTF
TRBD1	TRBJ2-3	TRBV29-1	15	many	TGCAGCGTCGCTGGGACAGGGGGGACCACAGATACGCAGTATTTT	CSVAGTGGTTDTQYF
.	TRBJ2-3	TRBV29-1	12	.	TGCAGCGTACCTGGACCAGGGGTCACGCAGTATTTT	CSVPGPGVTQYF
.	TRBJ1-2	TRBV15	21	few	TGTGCCACCAGCAGTGGTCCCCCGGGCGCGAGTGGGAGAAAAGGGAACTATGGCTACACCTTC	CATSSGPPGASGRKGNYGYTF
TRBD2	TRBJ2-1	TRBV29-1	17	many	TGCAGCGTGGGTTTCCGAGGGTTGCGGGGGGGATACAATGAGCAGTTCTTC	CSVGFRGLRGGYNEQFF